The 13 T cell receptor beta chains reported below all come from one sample, sequenced in a study of T-cell memory formation after mild COVID-19. TCRdb redid the calling of the 5' RACE reads with MiXCR, one entry per CDR3 protein. Of 250,000 to 300,000 distinct CDR3 sequences listed, roughly 15% are singletons. Sequencing was carried out using PBMCs or a T cell subset sorted from them (not recorded which). Every receptor here comes from a man aged 18-30 years who had mild COVID-19 (a few samples of this study predate the infection). Cell type and time point are not known.

V usage is TRBV7-2 and J usage is TRBJ1-2; 7 bases fit TRBD1. J lost 5 bases, V lost 5 bases, and 5 bases had no gene match. This CDR3 has 13 amino acids. CDR1 is SGHTA and CDR2 is FQGNSA in the germline V gene. The CDR3 spells CASSLTGEYGYTF. The CDR3 DNA reads TGTGCCAGCAGCCTAACAGGGGAGTATGGCTACACCTTC. Together with reference TRBV7-2 and TRBJ1-2, the CDR3 gives the full variable domain: GAGVSQSPSNKVTEKGKDVELRCDPISGHTALYWYRQSLGQGLEFLIYFQGNSAPDKSGLPSDRFSAERTGGSVSTLTIQRTQQEDSAVYLCASSLTGEYGYTFGSGTRLTVV.

This clonotype was found a few times. The chain links TRBV28 to TRBJ1-2; TRBD1 might be the D (6 bases). V lost 6 bases and J 7 bases, leaving 15 bases between the germline ends. CDR3 length: 13 amino acids. Germline V gene data show CDR1 as MDHEN and CDR2 as SYDVKM. CDR3 loop: CASRPPPRGGYTF. The CDR3 DNA sequence: TGTGCCAGCAGACCACCCCCCAGGGGTGGCTACACCTTC.

The gene calls are TRBV7-3 and TRBJ2-2; D tentatively reads TRBD1 or TRBD2 (5 bases each). The CDR3 runs 14 residues. CDR1 is SGHTA and CDR2 is FQGTGA in the germline V gene. The V end lost 3 bases, the J end lost 1 base, and 6 bases lay between the germline ends. This CDR3 reads CASSFGGNTGELFF. In nucleotides, the CDR3 is TGTGCCAGCAGCTTTGGGGGGAACACCGGGGAGCTGTTTTTT.

J is TRBJ2-1 and V is TRBV7-2, with D hard to call. This CDR3 is 12 amino acids long. CDR1 is SGHTA, CDR2 FQGNSA, per germline. The V end lost 5 bases, the J end lost 10 bases, and 12 bases lay between the germline ends. Here the CDR3 DNA reads TGTGCCAGCAGCCCCCGGGTTACCGAGCAGTTCTTC. Its protein is CASSPRVTEQFF.

The gene calls are TRBV18 and TRBJ2-3; TRBD2 might be the D (6 bases). There are 15 residues in the CDR3. Looked up from germline, CDR1 is KGHSH and CDR2 is LQKENI. V shed 0 bases and J shed 6 bases, with 13 bases lying between them. The CDR3 spells CASSPPGTPADTQYF. CDR3 nucleotide sequence: TGTGCCAGCTCACCACCAGGGACTCCCGCGGATACGCAGTATTTT.

The gene calls are TRBV9 and TRBJ1-1; weak D call: TRBD1 (5 bases). Germline loops: CDR1 SGDLS, CDR2 YYNGEE. The V end was cut by 4 bases, the J end by 2 bases, with 18 bases between. This CDR3 spans 16 amino acids. This chain's CDR3 is CASSTDRGTDNTEAFF. CDR3 sequence (DNA): TGTGCCAGCAGCACCGACCGGGGGACGGATAACACTGAAGCTTTCTTT.

This clonotype was counted a few times. V and J are TRBV28 and TRBJ2-1, with 9 bases matching TRBD1. Trimming at V came to 4 bases and at J to 2 bases, leaving 3 bases not matched to a gene. The CDR3 is 15 residues long. The germline CDR1 and CDR2 sequences are MDHEN and SYDVKM. Here the CDR3 reads CASSWDRVAYNEQFF. In DNA, the CDR3 is TGTGCCAGCAGTTGGGACAGGGTAGCCTACAATGAGCAGTTCTTC.

V and J are TRBV10-3 and TRBJ1-6, with a possible D match to TRBD1 (5 bases). The CDR3 runs to 18 residues. Deletions cut 5 bases from V and 0 bases from J, with 17 bases between. From germline, CDR1 is ENHRY and CDR2 SYGVKD. As DNA, the CDR3 is TGTGCCATCAGTCTTAGGCGGACAACTAGCTCCTATAATTCACCCCTCCACTTT. Translated: CAISLRRTTSSYNSPLHF.

This chain connects TRBV12-3 or TRBV12-4 to TRBJ1-1; D gene ambiguous. The CDR3 sequence is 13 residues long. Trimming pared 2 bases from V and 1 base from J, leaving 5 bases between. The CDR3 region has the DNA TGTGCCAGCAGTTTAATAGCGAACACTGAAGCTTTCTTT. It is translated as CASSLIANTEAFF.

The chain recombines TRBV11-3 with TRBJ2-5; D gene unclear. CDR3 length: 12 residues. Between the trimmed V and J ends, which lost 2 bases and 9 bases, there was a span of 10 bases. Germline-derived CDR1 and CDR2 are SGHNT and YENEEA. The CDR3: CASSLSSGPQYF. CDR3 coding DNA: TGTGCCAGCAGCTTAAGTTCGGGCCCCCAGTACTTC.

The chain has TRBV11-2 and TRBJ2-3; D is possibly TRBD1 (5 bases). There are 15 residues in the CDR3. Germline assignment: CDR1 SGHAT and CDR2 FQNNGV. Trimming took 4 bases from V and 0 from J, leaving 11 bases between them. In DNA, the CDR3 is TGTGCCAGCAGCTCCTGGACATCTAGCACAGATACGCAGTATTTT. Its translation: CASSSWTSSTDTQYF.

This clonotype was picked up a small number of times. This chain links TRBV13 with TRBJ1-1; no definite D call. The V end lost 4 bases, the J end lost 4 bases, and 7 bases lay between the germline ends. This CDR3 is 12 amino acids long. Germline V gives CDR1 PRHDT, CDR2 FYEKMQ (reference sequence). Here the CDR3 DNA reads TGTGCCAGCAGCTACTATGGCACTGAAGCTTTCTTT. Its translation is CASSYYGTEAFF.

The J gene is TRBJ2-3, the V gene TRBV5-1; tentative D call: TRBD2 (6 bases). CDR3 size: 17 residues. Between the trimmed V and J ends, which lost 3 bases and 3 bases, there was a span of 20 bases. Germline V gene sequence: CDR1 SGHRS, CDR2 YFSETQ. CDR3 DNA sequence: TGCGCCAGCAGCTACGGCGCGAGGGGCCGGGGGACAGATACGCAGTATTTT. Translating it yields CASSYGARGRGTDTQYF.